Each of the 23 T cell receptor beta chains below was sequenced from the same sample in a study of CD8 T cells in Susac syndrome. About 0.5 to 1 ug RNA was reverse transcribed with random hexamers. TCRdb called the immunoSEQ multiplex PCR reads again in MiXCR, with one record for every CDR3 protein. The sample records about 240,000 distinct CDR3 sequences, 95% to 97% being singletons. Sequenced: CD4+ T cells from PBMCs. Receptors were obtained from a human donor with Susac syndrome.

This sequence joins TRBV30 and TRBJ2-4, with 13 bases that match TRBD2. Per germline, CDR1 GTSNPN and CDR2 SVGIG (reference sequence). The CDR3 runs 17 residues. V lost 0 bases, J lost 0 bases, and 2 bases stayed unmatched. The DNA of the CDR3 is TGTGCCTGGAGTGTAGGGACTAGCGGGATAGCCAAAAACATTCAGTACTTC. Its protein is CAWSVGTSGIAKNIQYF.

The chain combines TRBV29-1 with TRBJ2-3, with 8 nucleotides matching TRBD2. Germline V CDR1 and CDR2: SQVTM, ANQGSEA. V lost 7 bases, J lost 1 base, and 7 bases stayed unmatched. The CDR3 consists of 14 residues. CDR3 region: CSAESGSGTDTQYF. For the CDR3, the DNA is TGCAGCGCGGAAAGCGGGAGTGGCACAGATACGCAGTATTTT.

The chain recombines TRBV11-1 with TRBJ2-1; D perhaps matches TRBD1 (6 bases). This CDR3 is built from 15 residues. Germline CDR1 is SGHAT and CDR2 is FQDESV (reference sequence). The V end was cut by 2 bases, the J end by 7 bases, with 15 bases between. The CDR3 coding sequence is TGTGCCAGCAGCTTACAACAGGGAGCAACAAATGAGCAGTTCTTC. Protein: CASSLQQGATNEQFF.

J is TRBJ2-1 and V is TRBV27; TRBD1 is a possible D gene (6 bases). V gave up 6 bases and J gave up 4 bases, with 7 bases separating them. The CDR3 runs to 12 residues. Germline CDR1 is MNHEY and CDR2 is SMNVEV (reference sequence). CDR3 DNA sequence: TGTGCCAGCAGGCAGGGGTACAATGAGCAGTTCTTC. Residues: CASRQGYNEQFF.

The rearrangement uses TRBV10-3 and TRBJ2-6; no firm D call. Germline assignment: CDR1 ENHRY and CDR2 SYGVKD. The ends were cut back, 0 bases at V and 3 bases at J, with 9 bases in the middle. The CDR3 runs 16 residues. The CDR3 region is CAISESRGFGANVLTF. The CDR3 region has the DNA TGTGCCATCAGTGAGTCCCGTGGTTTTGGGGCCAACGTCCTGACTTTC.

The chain employs TRBV7-8 and TRBJ2-7, with 7 positions matching TRBD1. This CDR3 is 15 amino acids long. V trimming: 0 bases; J trimming: 2 bases; junction bases outside the gene matches: 4. Per the germline V gene, CDR1 is SGHVS and CDR2 is FQNEAQ. CDR3 amino acids: CASSLARQGPYEQYF. CDR3 sequence (DNA): TGTGCCAGCAGCTTAGCTAGACAGGGACCCTACGAGCAGTACTTC.

This clonotype was seen just once. The V gene is TRBV7-2, the J gene TRBJ2-2; the D call may be TRBD1 or TRBD2 (5 bases each). The germline gives CDR1 SGHTA, CDR2 FQGNSA. The CDR3 spans 15 residues. V was trimmed by 5 bases and J by 13 bases, leaving 23 bases between them. CDR3 amino acids: CASSPRWATPRGLFF. CDR3 nucleotide sequence: TGTGCCAGCAGCCCCCGGTGGGCCACCCCGAGGGGGCTGTTTTTT.

This clonotype is a singleton in its sample. The chain has TRBV9 and TRBJ1-1; D not certain. The CDR3 totals 14 residues. Trimming took off 0 bases at V and 2 bases at J, with 8 bases between the two ends. Germline lookup yields CDR1 SGDLS and CDR2 YYNGEE. The chain's CDR3 is CASSVAVVNTEAFF. The CDR3 DNA reads as TGTGCCAGCAGCGTAGCAGTGGTCAACACTGAAGCTTTCTTT.

The gene calls are TRBV29-1 and TRBJ2-7, with 13 positions matching TRBD2. V shed 6 bases, J shed 3 bases, and the junction held 5 bases outside the gene matches. CDR1 and CDR2 (germline): SQVTM, ANQGSEA. The CDR3 has 14 amino acids. The CDR3 bases are TGCAGCGTCGCTCGGACTAGCGGGAGCTACGAGCAGTACTTC. Translating gives CSVARTSGSYEQYF.

This clonotype was picked up a small number of times. The chain has TRBV28 and TRBJ2-7, with D uncertain. The germline V gene has CDR1 MDHEN and CDR2 SYDVKM. V gave up 3 bases and J gave up 7 bases, with 7 bases separating them. This CDR3 has 11 residues. The CDR3 DNA follows: TGTGCCAGCAGTTTGGGGAATGAGCAGTACTTC. This codes for CASSLGNEQYF.

The chain couples TRBV2 to TRBJ2-7; D remains ambiguous. Trimming stripped 5 bases from V and 7 bases from J, with 18 bases between. Germline CDR1 and CDR2: SNHLY and FYNNEI. This CDR3 spans 14 amino acids. As DNA, the CDR3 is TGTGCCAGCAGTCGAAAGAGGAACGGGCTGGAGCAGTACTTC. This codes for CASSRKRNGLEQYF.

V is TRBV20-1 and J is TRBJ2-3; a weak D match, TRBD2 (6 bases). CDR1 and CDR2 (germline): DFQATT, SNEGSKA (reference sequence). The CDR3 covers 14 residues. V shed 5 bases and J shed 6 bases, with 18 bases lying between them. The DNA of the CDR3 is TGCAGTGCTGGAACGGGAGTAAGGGCGGATACGCAGTATTTT. Its protein product is CSAGTGVRADTQYF.

The chain employs TRBV6-6 and TRBJ2-5; TRBD2 matches 8 bases. Germline lookup yields CDR1 MNHNY and CDR2 SVGAGI (reference sequence). The junction had 12 bases not matched to a gene; V was cut back by 2 bases and J by 7 bases. This CDR3 has 16 residues. The CDR3 here is CASSYQGPGLVGTQYF. Written as DNA, the CDR3 is TGTGCCAGCAGTTACCAGGGACCGGGACTAGTCGGGACCCAGTACTTC.

The V and J genes are TRBV7-9 and TRBJ1-2; 9 bases are shared with TRBD1. Germline V gives CDR1 SEHNR, CDR2 FQNEAQ (reference sequence). V lost 5 bases, J lost 8 bases, and 9 bases stayed unmatched. This CDR3 comprises 14 residues. CDR3 DNA sequence: TGTGCCAGCAGCGCCCAACAGGGGGCGGAAGGCTACACCTTC. It specifies CASSAQQGAEGYTF. The whole variable domain, remainder taken from reference TRBV7-9 and TRBJ1-2, is DTGVSQNPRHKITKRGQNVTFRCDPISEHNRLYWYRQTLGQGPEFLTYFQNEAQLEKSRLLSDRFSAERPKGSFSTLEIQRTEQGDSAMYLCASSAQQGAEGYTFGSGTRLTVV.

The chain combines TRBV28 with TRBJ2-4, with D perhaps given as TRBD1 or TRBD2 (6 bases each). The CDR3 contains 15 residues. CDR1 is MDHEN and CDR2 is SYDVKM in the germline V gene. Trimming removed 6 bases at V and 8 bases at J, with 20 bases between. This CDR3 is CASSSQGQGGHIQYF. The CDR3 bases are TGTGCCAGCAGCTCACAGGGCCAAGGAGGGCACATTCAGTACTTC.

This chain links TRBV20-1 with TRBJ2-2; D gene uncertain. Germline lookup yields CDR1 DFQATT and CDR2 SNEGSKA (reference sequence). The ends were cut back, 2 bases at V and 7 bases at J, with 14 bases in the middle. The CDR3 is 14 residues long. The CDR3 coding sequence is TGCAGTGCTAGATCGGTTGGAGCTGGCGGGGAGCTGTTTTTT. Amino acid sequence: CSARSVGAGGELFF.

The chain is built from TRBV30 and TRBJ2-3; the match to TRBD2 covers 8 bases. The germline gives CDR1 GTSNPN, CDR2 SVGIG (reference sequence). The junction had 6 bases not matched to a gene; V was cut back by 7 bases and J by 6 bases. CDR3 length equals 12 residues. CDR3 nucleotide sequence: TGTGCCTTCGCCGGGGGGGCGGATACGCAGTATTTT. This gives the protein CAFAGGADTQYF.

The count of this clonotype is one. This chain connects TRBV9 to TRBJ2-5; D is unclear. V was pared by 0 bases and J by 4 bases, with 7 bases between. CDR3 length equals 13 residues. Per the germline V gene, CDR1 is SGDLS and CDR2 is YYNGEE. The CDR3 region has the DNA TGTGCCAGCAGCGTAGGGAGTATAGAGACCCAGTACTTC. This encodes CASSVGSIETQYF.

The rearrangement uses TRBV20-1 and TRBJ2-1; 10 bases match TRBD2. The CDR3 loop spans 13 amino acids. Germline loops: CDR1 DFQATT, CDR2 SNEGSKA (reference sequence). The J segment lost 3 bases and the V segment lost 5 bases, leaving 1 base of the junction unmatched. The CDR3 region is CSAPSGSYNEQFF. Written as DNA, the CDR3 is TGCAGTGCTCCTAGCGGGAGCTACAATGAGCAGTTCTTC.

CDR3 loop: CASSVRDGNTEAFF. The CDR3 DNA sequence: TGTGCCAGCTCAGTCCGGGACGGGAACACTGAAGCTTTCTTT. The gene calls are TRBV18 and TRBJ1-1; the D gene is possibly TRBD1 (5 bases). The CDR3 has 14 amino acids. V shed 5 bases and J shed 1 base, with 11 bases lying between them. Germline V lookup: CDR1 KGHSH, CDR2 LQKENI.

The chain recombines TRBV28 with TRBJ2-2; D may be TRBD2 (6 bases). CDR1 and CDR2 from the germline V gene are MDHEN and SYDVKM. The CDR3 consists of 14 residues. Trimming took off 2 bases at V and 4 bases at J, with 8 bases between the two ends. The CDR3 here is CASSLSGSTGELFF. The CDR3 DNA follows: TGTGCCAGCAGTTTAAGCGGGTCCACCGGGGAGCTGTTTTTT.

The CDR3 DNA reads as TGTGCCAGCAGCTTAGGTTTCAATCAGCCCCAGCATTTT. It encodes CASSLGFNQPQHF. The J gene is TRBJ1-5, the V gene TRBV11-2; D call uncertain. CDR1 and CDR2 from the germline V gene are SGHAT and FQNNGV. The CDR3 consists of 13 residues. Trimming took off 1 base at V and 3 bases at J, with 4 bases between the two ends.

This chain's CDR3 is CASQRPLAGAIQYF. The CDR3 nucleotides are TGTGCCAGCCAAAGGCCTCTAGCGGGAGCCATTCAGTACTTC. The rearrangement joins TRBV12-3 or TRBV12-4 to TRBJ2-4; TRBD2 matches 10 bases. V lost 8 bases and J lost 9; bases outside the gene matches: 10. The CDR3 has 14 residues.